Presented here are 14 T cell receptor beta chains from one specimen sequenced in a study of blood T cell repertoires in COVID-19. TCRdb keeps only in-frame clones here, not all; method: immunoSEQ multiplex PCR. The sample shows about 130,000 clones, around nine tenths of them seen only once. The specimen was peripheral blood. The receptors here all came from a man aged 45-65 years with active COVID-19.

The rearrangement joins TRBV7-6 to TRBJ1-1, with D maybe TRBD1 (5 bases). The CDR3 extends over 15 amino acids. Per germline, CDR1 SGHVS and CDR2 FNYEAQ. V was pared by 5 bases and J by 1 base, with 14 bases between. As DNA, the CDR3 is TGTGCCAGCAGCCGGGTGGACGGGGGGAACACTGAAGCTTTCTTT. It codes for CASSRVDGGNTEAFF.

This clone showed up just once. The V call is TRBV10-1, the J call TRBJ2-1; weak D call: TRBD2 (5 bases). There are 13 residues in the CDR3. Germline CDR1 is WNHNN and CDR2 is SYGVQD (reference sequence). V lost 11 bases, J lost 7 bases, and 18 bases lay in between. The CDR3 here is CASSRGIGNEQFF. The CDR3, as DNA: TGCGCCTCCTCTCGGGGAATTGGGAATGAGCAGTTCTTC.

V and J are TRBV11-3 and TRBJ2-2; 12 nucleotides align to TRBD2. CDR1 is SGHNT, CDR2 YENEEA, per germline. V shed 5 bases, J shed 5 bases, and the junction held 9 bases outside the gene matches. The CDR3 spans 17 residues. The CDR3 nucleotides are TGTGCCAGCAGCGCCAGACTAGCGGGAGAAGGAACCGGGGAGCTGTTTTTT. Translation: CASSARLAGEGTGELFF.

The rearrangement links TRBV2 to TRBJ1-5; D is unresolved. Germline loops: CDR1 SNHLY, CDR2 FYNNEI. The length of the CDR3 is 13 residues. Between the trimmed V and J ends, which lost 8 bases and 5 bases, there was a span of 13 bases. The CDR3 loop reads CASELNRDQPQHF. CDR3 nucleotides: TGTGCCAGCGAACTGAATCGTGATCAGCCCCAGCATTTT.

This clone was seen only a few times. The rearrangement joins TRBV9 to TRBJ1-6, with D perhaps matching TRBD1 (5 bases). CDR1 and CDR2 (germline): SGDLS, YYNGEE. This CDR3 comprises 14 residues. Between the trimmed V and J ends, which lost 0 bases and 5 bases, there was a span of 6 bases. The CDR3: CASSVAGDNSPLHF. The CDR3 region has the DNA TGTGCCAGCAGCGTAGCGGGGGATAATTCACCCCTCCACTTT.

V gene TRBV24-1 combines with J gene TRBJ2-3, with 13 bases that match TRBD2. This CDR3 comprises 19 residues. V shed 4 bases, J shed 1 base, and the junction held 10 bases outside the gene matches. Germline V gene lookup returns CDR1 KGHDR and CDR2 SFDVKD. CDR3 in amino acids: CATSDLRTSGSGRTDTQYF. DNA for the CDR3: TGTGCCACCAGTGACCTGAGGACTAGCGGGAGTGGGCGCACAGATACGCAGTATTTT.

Here the CDR3 reads CSVLTGSYGYTF. The CDR3 coding sequence is TGCAGCGTTCTGACAGGGAGCTATGGCTACACCTTC. The rearrangement uses TRBV29-1 and TRBJ1-2; TRBD1 matches at 7 bases. The CDR3 runs to 12 residues. Germline CDR1 and CDR2: SQVTM and ANQGSEA. V lost 5 bases and J lost 4; bases outside the gene matches: 4.

The chain has TRBV15 and TRBJ2-1; a possible D gene is TRBD1 (6 bases). V lost 0 bases to trimming and J lost 8 bases, with 11 bases between them. Germline V gene lookup returns CDR1 LNHNV and CDR2 YYDKDF (reference sequence). The CDR3 spans 14 residues. The CDR3 bases are TGTGCCACCAGCAGAGATCTGGGGGCGTATGAGCAGTTCTTC. Translation: CATSRDLGAYEQFF.

The chain combines TRBV3-1 (or the pseudogene TRBV3-2) with TRBJ1-2; TRBD1 aligns across 12 bases. This CDR3 has 15 residues. The J segment lost 4 bases and the V segment lost 4 bases, leaving 4 bases of the junction unmatched. Germline-derived CDR1 and CDR2 are LGHDT and YNNKEL (reference sequence). This chain's CDR3 is CASSLQGQGAYGYTF. Here the CDR3 DNA reads TGTGCCAGCAGCCTCCAGGGACAGGGGGCCTATGGCTACACCTTC.

The chain uses TRBV7-6 and TRBJ2-7; 7 bases are shared with TRBD1. The CDR3 spans 16 residues. Germline V gives CDR1 SGHVS, CDR2 FNYEAQ. The trim removed 5 bases at V and 3 bases at J, leaving 13 bases unmatched. The CDR3 loop is CASSRSRDSRDYEQYV. In DNA form, the CDR3 reads TGTGCCAGCAGCAGAAGCCGGGACAGTCGAGACTACGAGCAGTACGTC.

The chain employs TRBV9 and TRBJ1-2, with D tentatively TRBD1 (6 bases). From germline, CDR1 is SGDLS and CDR2 YYNGEE. The CDR3 has 12 residues. The V gene lost 3 bases and the J gene lost 8 bases, with 11 bases spanning the gap. The CDR3 DNA reads TGTGCCAGCAGCGCAAACAGGGACGGCTACACCTTC. Its protein is CASSANRDGYTF. The complete variable domain, with remaining parts taken from reference TRBV9 and TRBJ1-2, reads DSGVTQTPKHLITATGQRVTLRCSPRSGDLSVYWYQQSLDQGLQFLIQYYNGEERAKGNILERFSAQQFPDLHSELNLSSLELGDSALYFCASSANRDGYTFGSGTRLTVV.

The chain carries TRBV7-9 and TRBJ2-5; 11 bases are shared with TRBD1. CDR1 is SEHNR, CDR2 FQNEAQ, per germline (reference sequence). Losses at the gene ends were 1 base for V and 5 bases for J; bases not matched to a gene: 15. CDR3 length: 19 amino acids. As DNA, the CDR3 is TGTGCCAGCAGCTTAGTCTCTCTCCGGGACAGGGGGTCGAAGGAGACCCAGTACTTC. Translation gives CASSLVSLRDRGSKETQYF.

The genes are TRBV2 and TRBJ2-4; possible D gene TRBD2, 5 bases. Per germline, CDR1 SNHLY and CDR2 FYNNEI. This CDR3 contains 14 residues. V was cut by 5 bases and J by 1 base, with 9 bases left in between. The CDR3 coding sequence is TGTGCCAGCAGTACTAGTACCGCCAAAAACATTCAGTACTTC. Its translation is CASSTSTAKNIQYF.

The rearrangement links TRBV13 to TRBJ1-1, with 8 bases that match TRBD1. The CDR3 is 14 residues long. V was clipped by 6 bases and J by 6 bases; unmatched bases: 9. The V gene's germline CDR1 is PRHDT and CDR2 FYEKMQ (reference sequence). The CDR3 spells CASRYGQGKPEAFF. The CDR3 bases are TGTGCCAGCAGGTACGGACAGGGAAAACCTGAAGCTTTCTTT.